The T cell receptor (beta chain) under discussion was sequenced for a study of blood T cell repertoires in COVID-19. Overall study: COVID-19 samples, acute and convalescent, were from the United States, Italy and Spain. From T cells, B-cell-depleted T cells, or PBMCs came the material, which was cDNA or gDNA.

Authors' processing steps: Amplification from reference gene primers served as the basis for estimated nucleated cell counts. The assay was immunoSEQ multiplex PCR, and TCRdb's table has in-frame clones only and misses some. From that table come the V and J calls and clone size; the DNA was used to work out D and trimming. The sample includes more than 95,000 clones, 70% to 90% of them seen just once. Per the germline V gene, CDR1 is LGHDT and CDR2 is YNNKEL (reference sequence). V lost 3 bases to trimming and J lost 4 bases, with 13 bases between them. There are 15 residues in the CDR3. This clonotype was obtained from a man aged 55-75 years with acute or convalescent COVID-19. The chain carries TRBV3-1 (or the pseudogene TRBV3-2) and TRBJ1-3; tentative D call: TRBD1 (5 bases). The source material was peripheral blood. This CDR3 reads CASSQTPAGGNTIYF. The DNA for the CDR3 is TGTGCCAGCAGCCAGACCCCCGCAGGGGGAAACACCATATATTTT.